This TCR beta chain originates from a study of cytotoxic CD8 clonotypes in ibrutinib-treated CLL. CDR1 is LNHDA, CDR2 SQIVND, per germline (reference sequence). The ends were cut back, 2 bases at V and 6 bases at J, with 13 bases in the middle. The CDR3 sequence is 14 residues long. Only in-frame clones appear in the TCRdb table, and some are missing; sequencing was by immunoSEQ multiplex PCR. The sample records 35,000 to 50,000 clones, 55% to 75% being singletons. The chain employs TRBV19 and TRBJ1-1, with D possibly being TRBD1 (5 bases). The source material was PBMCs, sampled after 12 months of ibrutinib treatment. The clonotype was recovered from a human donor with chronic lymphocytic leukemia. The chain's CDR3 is CASSISRGVPEAFF. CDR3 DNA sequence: TGTGCCAGTAGTATATCGCGAGGGGTTCCTGAAGCTTTCTTT. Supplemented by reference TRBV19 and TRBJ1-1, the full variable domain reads DGGITQSPKYLFRKEGQNVTLSCEQNLNHDAMYWYRQDPGQGLRLIYYSQIVNDFQKGDIAEGYSVSREKKESFPLTVTSAQKNPTAFYLCASSISRGVPEAFFGQGTRLTVV.